Listed below are T cell receptor beta chains from one sample, sequenced in a study of cytomegalovirus exposure and HLA in healthy donors. Libraries were prepared by immunoSEQ multiplex PCR; TCRdb keeps only in-frame clonotypes and omits some of them. This sample yields 130,000 to 150,000 clones, of which 73% are seen a single time; around 1.6% belongs to the top ten. The sample taken for sequencing was PBMCs. The origin of the receptors is a woman younger than 30 in good health and CMV-seronegative. CDR3s include the opening cysteine and the closing phenylalanine or tryptophan. The D gene is left open where the match is weak. Not every row has a clone size; where given, it reads once, few, many or a size class.

>TRBJ1-2|-|-|TRBV29-1
CSAGGGWDYGYTF
TGCAGCGCCGGGGGAGGGTGGGACTATGGCTACACCTTC
>TRBJ1-4|-|-|TRBV15
CATSRDVQGYEKLFF
TGTGCCACCAGCAGAGATGTACAGGGTTACGAAAAACTGTTTTTT
>TRBJ2-1|TRBD2|-|TRBV4-3
CASSQDPLAGVDEQFF
TGCGCCAGCAGCCAAGATCCCCTAGCGGGGGTCGATGAGCAGTTCTTC
>TRBJ2-1|-|once|TRBV7-3
CASSSALATSYNEQFF
TGTGCCAGCAGCTCCGCCCTAGCGACCTCCTACAATGAGCAGTTCTTC
>TRBJ2-1|-|-|TRBV10-3
CAISERQGTYNEQFF
TGTGCCATCAGTGAGAGGCAGGGTACCTACAATGAGCAGTTCTTC
>TRBJ2-7|-|few|TRBV5-6
CASSLPDKSSYEQYF
TGTGCCAGCAGCTTGCCGGACAAAAGCTCCTACGAGCAGTACTTC
>TRBJ2-1|TRBD2|-|TRBV13
CASSLRGENEQFF
TGTGCCAGCAGCCTACGGGGGGAGAATGAGCAGTTCTTC
>TRBJ1-2|TRBD1|-|TRBV5-4
CASSSGQGNGYTF
TGTGCCAGCAGCTCTGGACAGGGGAATGGCTACACCTTC
>TRBJ1-1|-|-|TRBV25-1
CASGRGSTEAFF
TGTGCCAGCGGCCGGGGGAGCACTGAAGCTTTCTTT
>TRBJ1-1|TRBD1|-|TRBV10-3
CAIRERQGVGTEAFF
TGTGCCATCAGGGAAAGACAGGGAGTGGGCACTGAAGCTTTCTTT
>TRBJ2-5|TRBD1|-|TRBV10-3
CAISDPTGDREETQYF
TGTGCCATCAGTGACCCGACAGGGGATAGGGAAGAGACCCAGTACTTC
>TRBJ2-1|TRBD2|-|TRBV18
CASSPREGLAGDMGYNEQFF
TGTGCCAGCTCACCACGAGAGGGACTAGCGGGAGATATGGGGTACAATGAGCAGTTCTTC
>TRBJ2-1|TRBD2|-|TRBV4-1
CASSQGGLANNEQFF
TGCGCCAGCAGCCAAGGGGGACTAGCGAACAATGAGCAGTTCTTC
>TRBJ1-2|TRBD1|-|TRBV23-1
CASSQCGRDRGLLNYGYTF
TGCGCCAGCAGTCAATGCGGCCGGGACAGGGGCCTCCTCAACTATGGCTACACCTTC
>TRBJ2-7|-|-|TRBV28
CASRVPQADEQYF
TGTGCCAGCAGGGTTCCCCAAGCCGACGAGCAGTACTTC
>TRBJ1-5|-|once|TRBV18
CASSPGSGGQPQHF
TGTGCCAGCTCACCAGGTTCGGGGGGTCAGCCCCAGCATTTT
>TRBJ2-3|-|-|TRBV11-2
CASSLSPTDTQYF
TGTGCCAGCAGCTTAAGCCCCACAGATACGCAGTATTTT
>TRBJ1-3|-|-|TRBV10-3
CAISETTTGNTIYF
TGTGCCATCAGTGAGACAACGACTGGAAACACCATATATTTT
>TRBJ2-1|-|-|TRBV4-1
CASSQEGGISYNEQFF
TGCGCCAGCAGCCAAGAAGGCGGGATCTCCTACAATGAGCAGTTCTTC
>TRBJ1-5|TRBD1|-|TRBV27
CASSSGRGLGQPQHF
TGTGCCAGCAGTTCCGGCAGGGGGCTCGGTCAGCCCCAGCATTTT
>TRBJ2-1|TRBD2|-|TRBV5-1
CASSPTITGTGGKEQFF
TGCGCCAGCAGCCCCACCATCACGGGGACGGGAGGTAAGGAGCAGTTCTTC
>TRBJ1-1|TRBD1|-|TRBV6-1
CANRQGRNTEAFF
TGTGCCAACCGACAGGGGAGGAACACTGAAGCTTTCTTT
>TRBJ2-7|TRBD1|-|TRBV7-3
CASSPGQGAPGEQYF
TGTGCCAGCAGCCCTGGACAGGGGGCGCCGGGGGAGCAGTACTTC
>TRBJ2-1|TRBD2|-|TRBV6-5
CASSYSLAGGYEQFF
TGTGCCAGCAGTTACTCGCTAGCGGGTGGTTATGAGCAGTTCTTC
>TRBJ2-3|TRBD1|-|TRBV5-4
CVLGQVTDTQYF
TGTGTCCTAGGACAGGTCACAGATACGCAGTATTTT
>TRBJ2-5|TRBD2|-|TRBV5-4
CASSRGGLATETQYF
TGTGCCAGCAGTCGGGGGGGACTAGCTACTGAGACCCAGTACTTC
>TRBJ1-1|-|-|TRBV11-2
CASGWAPMNTEAFF
TGTGCCAGCGGATGGGCCCCCATGAACACTGAAGCTTTCTTT
>TRBJ2-2|TRBD2|-|TRBV10-1
CASSPGLAGIGELFF
TGCGCCAGCAGTCCGGGACTAGCGGGAATTGGGGAGCTGTTTTTT
>TRBJ2-1|TRBD2|-|TRBV5-4
CASSLDLAGGPAQFF
TGTGCCAGCAGCTTGGATCTAGCGGGAGGGCCGGCGCAGTTCTTC
>TRBJ1-1|-|once|TRBV6-6
CASSLGHMNTEAFF
TGTGCCAGCAGTCTGGGACATATGAACACTGAAGCTTTCTTT
>TRBJ2-4|TRBD2|-|TRBV2
CASSPSGGTKNSQYF
TGTGCCAGCAGTCCTTCGGGAGGGACCAAAAACAGTCAGTACTTC
>TRBJ1-5|-|-|TRBV15
CATSRDRVWPQHF
TGTGCCACCAGCAGAGATCGGGTATGGCCCCAGCATTTT
>TRBJ2-6|-|-|TRBV7-9
CASSLASGSGANVLTF
TGTGCCAGCAGCTTAGCATCGGGGTCTGGGGCCAACGTCCTGACTTTC
>TRBJ1-2|-|-|TRBV15
CATSTGQLAYSGYTF
TGTGCCACCAGCACCGGACAGCTCGCCTATTCGGGCTACACCTTC
>TRBJ1-5|-|-|TRBV30
CAWDSKTQGLGNQPQHF
TGTGCCTGGGATAGTAAAACACAGGGTCTGGGCAATCAGCCCCAGCATTTT
>TRBJ2-7|TRBD1|few|TRBV5-1
CASSVSGTGGSGEQYF
TGCGCCAGCAGCGTTTCCGGGACAGGGGGAAGCGGCGAGCAGTACTTC
>TRBJ2-1|-|-|TRBV6-1
CASPGPYNEQFF
TGTGCCAGCCCAGGGCCCTACAATGAGCAGTTCTTC
>TRBJ2-3|-|once|TRBV6-6
CASRDNPSTDTQYF
TGTGCCAGCCGGGACAACCCTAGCACAGATACGCAGTATTTT
>TRBJ1-2|-|few|TRBV7-9
CASSLGGSYGYTF
TGTGCCAGCAGCTTAGGGGGCAGCTATGGCTACACCTTC
>TRBJ1-3|-|-|TRBV6-5
CASCGVSGNTIYF
TGTGCCTCCTGCGGGGTCTCTGGAAACACCATATATTTT
>TRBJ1-5|TRBD1|-|TRBV7-9
CASSLSRGTEVLHQPQHF
TGTGCCAGCAGCCTTAGTCGGGGGACAGAGGTATTACATCAGCCCCAGCATTTT
>TRBJ1-2|TRBD1|-|TRBV5-1
CASSSGQGPQSFYGYTF
TGCGCCAGCAGCTCCGGACAGGGACCCCAGTCGTTCTATGGCTACACCTTC
>TRBJ1-1|-|-|TRBV2
CASSEGFLVAFGTEAFF
TGTGCCAGCAGTGAAGGGTTCCTAGTGGCCTTTGGGACTGAAGCTTTCTTT
>TRBJ2-7|-|-|TRBV10-3
CAISAPTGSSYEQYF
TGTGCCATCAGTGCACCAACAGGGTCCTCCTACGAGCAGTACTTC
>TRBJ1-5|TRBD1|once|TRBV28
CASSHMTGVYSNQPQHF
TGTGCCAGCAGTCACATGACAGGGGTTTATAGCAATCAGCCCCAGCATTTT
>TRBJ2-5|-|-|TRBV5-1
CASNLQIEETQYF
TGCGCCAGCAACTTACAGATCGAAGAGACCCAGTACTTC
>TRBJ2-7|TRBD1|few|TRBV4-1
CASSQSTDRASYEQYF
TGCGCCAGCAGCCAGTCTACGGACAGGGCGTCCTACGAGCAGTACTTC
>TRBJ1-1|TRBD1|-|TRBV6-5
CASSVDRDTEAFF
TGTGCCAGCAGTGTCGACAGGGACACTGAAGCTTTCTTT
>TRBJ2-1|TRBD1|-|TRBV9
CASSPGQFYNEQFF
TGTGCCAGCAGCCCGGGACAGTTTTACAATGAGCAGTTCTTC
>TRBJ1-2|-|once|TRBV15
CATSTGDRSGYTF
TGTGCCACCAGCACGGGCGACAGGAGTGGCTACACCTTC
>TRBJ2-1|-|-|TRBV5-6
CASSAGTSDQFF
TGTGCCAGCAGCGCGGGGACTTCTGACCAGTTCTTC
>TRBJ2-7|TRBD1|once|TRBV2
CASSLRQGRMYEQYF
TGTGCCAGCAGTTTAAGACAGGGGCGGATGTACGAGCAGTACTTC
>TRBJ1-2|-|once|TRBV18
CASSGATGPHGYTF
TGTGCCAGCTCAGGGGCAACCGGGCCGCATGGCTACACCTTC